This T cell receptor (beta chain) was identified during a study of blood T cell repertoires in COVID-19. Clinical histories supplied by participants themselves formed the basis of cohort assignment. This CDR3 contains 15 residues. The V gene lost 4 bases and the J gene lost 7 bases, with 20 bases spanning the gap. The V gene's germline CDR1 is SGHTS and CDR2 YDEGEE. Clones were sequenced by immunoSEQ multiplex PCR, and TCRdb holds only the in-frame ones, with some missing. The repertoire holds some 320,000 clones, with around 90% as singletons. The TCR originated in a man in his sixties who had recovered from COVID-19. The chain is built from TRBV5-8 and TRBJ1-1; TRBD1 is a possible D gene (5 bases). The specimen sequenced was PBMCs or T cells enriched from blood (not recorded which). Here the CDR3 DNA reads TGTGCCAGCAGCCTGGGTATCAGGGTGTTAGGTGAAGCTTTCTTT. Amino acids: CASSLGIRVLGEAFF.